Listed here are 32 T cell receptor beta chains from one sample, sequenced in a study of glioma-infiltrating T cells. Amplification of TCR alpha and beta CDR3 regions from RNA used iRepertoire nested multiplex PCR. In TCRdb, the multiplex PCR reads were re-called with MiXCR into one record per CDR3 protein. The sample includes 100,000 to 150,000 distinct CDR3 sequences, 20% to 25% seen only once; the top ten take roughly 15%. Material: glioma tissue, nonneoplastic brain tissue, or PBMCs (not recorded which). Receptors originate from a human donor with low-grade glioma or glioblastoma, undergoing nonglioma brain surgery, or in good health (not recorded which).

The sample holds a few counts of this clonotype. CDR3 coding DNA: TGTGCCAGTAGTATAGGACAGGCATCCTACAATGAGCAGTTCTTC. Amino acids: CASSIGQASYNEQFF. V usage is TRBV19 and J usage is TRBJ2-1; weak D call: TRBD1 (6 bases). The ends were cut back, 1 base at V and 1 base at J, with 8 bases in the middle. The length of the CDR3 is 15 residues. The germline V gene encodes CDR1 LNHDA and CDR2 SQIVND (reference sequence).

The V and J genes are TRBV12-5 and TRBJ2-6; D unresolved. CDR1 is LGHNT and CDR2 is FRNRAP in the germline V gene. The CDR3 extends over 14 amino acids. The V gene lost 5 bases and the J gene lost 4 bases, with 9 bases spanning the gap. The CDR3 sequence is CASGGEGGANVLTF. The CDR3 DNA reads as TGTGCTAGTGGTGGGGAAGGAGGGGCCAACGTCCTGACTTTC.

This clonotype was found many times. This rearrangement joins TRBV4-3 to TRBJ2-1; no firm D call. V gave up 4 bases and J gave up 2 bases, with 15 bases separating them. Germline V gene data show CDR1 as LGHNA and CDR2 as YSLEER. The CDR3 loop spans 16 amino acids. The CDR3 spells CASSPRTPTPYNEQFF. As DNA, the CDR3 is TGCGCCAGCAGCCCCCGGACCCCAACCCCCTACAATGAGCAGTTCTTC.

Details on this clonotype: Because the CDR3's place on the DNA is in doubt, the DNA is left out and the CDR3 is given as listed by TCRdb. The rearrangement links TRBV3-1 to TRBJ2-7; the tabulated D call, TRBD2, remains unverified against the DNA. The V gene's germline CDR1 is LGHDT and CDR2 YNNKEL (reference sequence). The CDR3 spans 21 residues, counting both ends. The CDR3 protein is CASSFYICSARSSGSSYEQYF.

This clonotype was observed at least ten times. V and J are TRBV7-9 and TRBJ2-7; TRBD1 matches 10 bases. Germline trimming cut 1 base from V and 6 bases from J; bases unmatched to any gene: 3. Germline loops: CDR1 SEHNR, CDR2 FQNEAQ (reference sequence). This CDR3 is built from 14 residues. The CDR3: CASSLGQGALEQYF. The CDR3 DNA sequence: TGTGCCAGCAGCTTAGGACAGGGGGCTCTCGAGCAGTACTTC.

This clonotype has ten or more counts. The rearrangement joins TRBV15 to TRBJ2-7; tentatively, D is TRBD2 (6 bases). V lost 1 base and J lost 1, with 11 bases in between. Germline V CDR1 and CDR2: LNHNV, YYDKDF (reference sequence). This CDR3 contains 15 residues. The CDR3 loop reads CATSRGGGRSYEQYF. The CDR3 nucleotides are TGTGCCACCAGCAGAGGCGGAGGGCGGTCCTACGAGCAGTACTTC.

J is TRBJ2-5 and V is TRBV20-1, with D possibly TRBD2 on 5 matching bases. The CDR3 spans 15 residues. Trimming stripped 3 bases from V and 2 bases from J, with 16 bases between. The V gene's germline CDR1 is DFQATT and CDR2 SNEGSKA (reference sequence). This CDR3 is CSASGTRGLQETQYF. The CDR3 DNA is TGCAGTGCTAGCGGTACTAGAGGCCTTCAAGAGACCCAGTACTTC.

This clonotype occurred many times. The V and J genes are TRBV20-1 and TRBJ1-1, with a tentative D call TRBD1 (6 bases). Germline V gene lookup returns CDR1 DFQATT and CDR2 SNEGSKA (reference sequence). Trimming took 5 bases from V and 1 from J, leaving 14 bases between them. This CDR3 is 14 amino acids long. CDR3 protein: CSAFLGGQNTEAFF. CDR3 nucleotides: TGCAGTGCTTTCTTAGGGGGGCAGAACACTGAAGCTTTCTTT.

This clonotype was seen repeatedly, ten times or more. The V call is TRBV5-4, the J call TRBJ1-2; TRBD1 is a possible D gene (6 bases). Between the trimmed V and J ends, which lost 4 bases and 8 bases, there was a span of 18 bases. Looked up from germline, CDR1 is SGHNT and CDR2 is YYREEE (reference sequence). The CDR3 spans 14 residues. This CDR3 reads CASSKTTGSGGYTF. CDR3 nucleotide sequence: TGTGCCAGCAGCAAGACCACAGGGTCGGGGGGCTACACCTTC.

At least ten counts were recorded for this clonotype. With a much larger clone just one base away, this may be a read error. The chain couples TRBV11-2 to TRBJ2-1; D may be TRBD2 (6 bases). Germline V gene sequence: CDR1 SGHAT, CDR2 FQNNGV. This CDR3 region has 13 residues. CDR3 nucleotides: TGTACCAGCAGCTTAGGGATGGGAGGTGAGCAGTTCTTC. Translating gives CTSSLGMGGEQFF.

This clonotype was counted only a few times. Since a much larger clone is just one base distant, this may be a read error. V usage is TRBV6-1 and J usage is TRBJ2-3; D is uncertain. This CDR3 is built from 12 residues. Germline V gives CDR1 MNHNS, CDR2 SASEGT. Deletions cut 6 bases from V and 4 bases from J, with 8 bases between. The CDR3 DNA sequence: TGTGCCAGCAGCGACCGACCAGATACGCAGTATTTT. Protein product: CASSDRPDTQYF.

In its sample, this clonotype was seen many times. This chain links TRBV7-2 with TRBJ2-3; 15 bases line up with TRBD2. CDR3 length equals 16 residues. Germline CDR1 SGHTA, CDR2 FQGNSA. V trimming: 5 bases; J trimming: 6 bases; junction bases outside the gene matches: 6. In nucleotides, the CDR3 is TGTGCCAGCAGCCCCGGGACTAGCGGGAGGCGGGATACGCAGTATTTT. Translating it yields CASSPGTSGRRDTQYF.

At least ten counts were recorded for this clonotype. V and J are TRBV12-3 or TRBV12-4 and TRBJ1-1, with unresolved D. The CDR3 consists of 13 residues. V gave up 3 bases and J gave up 4 bases, with 9 bases separating them. The CDR3 region has the DNA TGTGCCAGCAGTTTGTCGATCCGCACTGAAGCTTTCTTT. Translation: CASSLSIRTEAFF.

This clonotype showed up many times. CDR3 coding DNA: TGTGCCAGCAGTTCCCCGAGGAGTGGCTATGGCTACACCTTC. Translating gives CASSSPRSGYGYTF. The V call is TRBV2, the J call TRBJ1-2, with D unresolved. CDR1 SNHLY and CDR2 FYNNEI come from the germline V gene. CDR3 length: 14 residues. V was pared by 5 bases and J by 4 bases, with 14 bases between.

With regard to this clonotype: Just one base apart from a much larger clone, this may be a read error. This chain connects TRBV7-2 to TRBJ1-3, with D perhaps TRBD1 (5 bases). CDR1 is SGHTA, CDR2 FQGNSA, per germline. There are 15 residues in the CDR3. CDR3: CASSPLGVPGNTMYF. The DNA for the CDR3 is TGTGCCAGCAGCCCCCTGGGGGTTCCTGGAAACACCATGTATTTT.

This clonotype has a count of ten or more. This rearrangement joins TRBV20-1 to TRBJ1-1; D is ambiguous. Germline V gene sequence: CDR1 DFQATT, CDR2 SNEGSKA (reference sequence). This CDR3 has 14 amino acids. V dropped 1 base and J dropped 5 bases, with 14 bases sitting between them. The CDR3 DNA follows: TGCAGTGCTAGAGTTACAAACAGTGGGACTGAAGCTTTCTTT. Encoded protein: CSARVTNSGTEAFF.

This clonotype was observed at least ten times. This chain joins TRBV7-2 and TRBJ2-2; 9 positions agree with TRBD2. The J segment lost 0 bases and the V segment lost 5 bases, leaving 4 bases of the junction unmatched. Germline loops: CDR1 SGHTA, CDR2 FQGNSA. There are 16 residues in the CDR3. This chain's CDR3 is CASSLSSGTNTGELFF. The CDR3 region has the DNA TGTGCCAGCAGCCTCTCTAGCGGGACGAACACCGGGGAGCTGTTTTTT.

In this sample, this clonotype turned up many times. The chain is built from TRBV7-2 and TRBJ2-1, with 9 bases that match TRBD2. This CDR3 comprises 15 residues. Per germline, CDR1 SGHTA and CDR2 FQGNSA. V gave up 1 base and J gave up 9 bases; unmatched junction bases: 7. This CDR3 is CASSLVGGRAGEQFF. The CDR3 nucleotides are TGTGCCAGCAGCTTAGTTGGCGGGAGGGCCGGTGAGCAGTTCTTC.

On this clonotype itself: A much larger clonotype is one base distant, so this may be a read error. The chain employs TRBV4-2 and TRBJ2-1; 9 bases agree with TRBD2. CDR1 and CDR2 (germline): LGHNA, YNFKEQ. This CDR3 contains 18 residues. The CDR3 protein is CASSQGTSGSSSHNEQFF. In nucleotides, the CDR3 is TGTGCCAGCAGCCAAGGTACTAGCGGGTCGAGCTCCCACAATGAGCAGTTCTTC.

This clonotype has a count of ten or more. The V gene is TRBV7-8, the J gene TRBJ2-7; D is possibly TRBD2 (5 bases). Trimming stripped 5 bases from V and 3 bases from J, with 20 bases between. The CDR3 totals 16 residues. Germline V CDR1 and CDR2: SGHVS, FQNEAQ. The CDR3 spells CASSINPGLFNYEQYF. CDR3 nucleotide sequence: TGTGCCAGCAGCATCAACCCCGGACTGTTCAACTACGAGCAGTACTTC.

This clonotype rates as medium-sized (0.01 to 0.1%). V is TRBV6-1 and J is TRBJ1-1, with D tentatively TRBD1 (6 bases). CDR1 is MNHNS, CDR2 SASEGT, per germline. V lost 5 bases and J 0 bases, leaving 10 bases between the germline ends. CDR3 size: 14 residues. The CDR3 region has the DNA TGTGCCAGCAGTAAGCAGGGGATGAACACTGAAGCTTTCTTT. Translating gives CASSKQGMNTEAFF.

This clonotype was seen ten or more times. V and J are TRBV7-3 and TRBJ2-1; the D gene is possibly TRBD1 (7 bases). The V and J ends lost 2 bases and 6 bases respectively, with 20 bases between them. The CDR3 is 17 residues long. Germline CDR1 is SGHTA and CDR2 is FQGTGA. CDR3 sequence reads: CASSLRRRVTGANEQFF. CDR3 sequence (DNA): TGTGCCAGCAGCTTACGTAGGAGGGTAACAGGGGCCAATGAGCAGTTCTTC.

As regards this clonotype: Just one base apart from a much larger clone, this may be a read error. The rearrangement links TRBV24-1 to TRBJ2-5; D might be TRBD1 or TRBD2, each matching 6 bases. The CDR3 has 15 residues. The germline CDR1 and CDR2 sequences are KGHDR and SFDVKD. The DNA for the CDR3 is TGTTCCACCAGTGATACGGGGGCGCCCCAAGAGACCCAGTACTTC. Translated: CSTSDTGAPQETQYF.

This clonotype was counted many times. The CDR3 loop is CASSFGQGGNQPQHF. CDR3 in DNA: TGTGCCAGCAGCTTTGGACAGGGAGGCAATCAGCCCCAGCATTTT. The chain uses TRBV7-2 and TRBJ1-5; 8 bases fit TRBD1. The CDR3 is made up of 15 amino acids. V lost 3 bases to trimming and J lost 2 bases; unmatched junction nucleotides: 3. Germline values: CDR1 SGHTA, CDR2 FQGNSA.

This clonotype appeared many times. This sequence joins TRBV29-1 and TRBJ2-1, with 13 bases identical to TRBD2. The CDR3 is made up of 16 amino acids. The germline V gene encodes CDR1 SQVTM and CDR2 ANQGSEA. V shed 0 bases, J shed 8 bases, and the junction held 7 bases outside the gene matches. Here the CDR3 reads CSVEDGGLAGNDEQFF. CDR3 coding DNA: TGCAGCGTTGAAGATGGGGGACTAGCGGGAAATGATGAGCAGTTCTTC.

This clonotype was counted many times. This chain connects TRBV4-1 to TRBJ2-3; D ambiguous. V lost 0 bases, J lost 10 bases, and 17 bases lay in between. Germline loops: CDR1 MGHRA, CDR2 YSYEKL. The CDR3 extends over 15 amino acids. The CDR3 DNA reads as TGCGCCAGCAGCCAAGATAGGGCTCTCCCCTCTCCGCAGTATTTT. It codes for CASSQDRALPSPQYF.

This clonotype occurred many times. The chain employs TRBV19 and TRBJ2-7, with D possibly TRBD2 on 6 matching bases. This CDR3 contains 14 residues. V was cut by 5 bases and J by 3 bases, with 14 bases left in between. CDR1 is LNHDA, CDR2 SQIVND, per germline (reference sequence). The CDR3: CASSDRLDDYEQYF. CDR3 sequence (DNA): TGTGCCAGTAGTGACAGACTAGACGACTACGAGCAGTACTTC.

A word on this clonotype: A read error may be the cause here, since a much bigger clone is one base away. The chain employs TRBV5-1 and TRBJ2-1, with a tentative D call TRBD2 (6 bases). Trimming shortened V by 9 bases and J by 3 bases, and 16 bases separated the two germline ends. The CDR3 is 14 amino acids. Germline V lookup: CDR1 SGHRS, CDR2 YFSETQ. CDR3 sequence: CANNAGLGYNEQFF. The CDR3, as DNA: TGCGCCAACAATGCGGGACTCGGCTACAATGAGCAGTTCTTC.

The chain is built from TRBV5-1 and TRBJ2-5, with 7 nucleotides matching TRBD1. V trimming: 2 bases; J trimming: 2 bases; junction bases outside the gene matches: 0. Germline CDR1 and CDR2: SGHRS and YFSETQ. The CDR3 covers 13 residues. This CDR3 is CASSFRGQETQYF. The CDR3 bases are TGCGCCAGCAGCTTCAGGGGGCAAGAGACCCAGTACTTC.

This clonotype was seen only a few times. V and J are TRBV5-1 and TRBJ2-1; 10 nucleotides match TRBD2. V gave up 6 bases and J gave up 6 bases; unmatched junction bases: 9. There are 15 residues in the CDR3. The germline CDR1 and CDR2 sequences are SGHRS and YFSETQ. DNA of the CDR3: TGCGCCAGCAAGGAGAGCGGGAGGGCCTTCAATGAGCAGTTCTTC. Translation: CASKESGRAFNEQFF.

This clonotype was counted many times. The J gene is TRBJ2-1, the V gene TRBV20-1; no definite D call. The CDR3 has 14 residues. The V and J ends lost 3 bases and 0 bases respectively, with 9 bases between them. CDR1 is DFQATT, CDR2 SNEGSKA, per germline (reference sequence). CDR3 nucleotide sequence: TGCAGTGCTAGGTTTGGAACCTCCTACAATGAGCAGTTCTTC. This codes for CSARFGTSYNEQFF.

On this clonotype itself: Compared with germline, one end of the junction differs, possibly owing to a read error. This chain joins TRBV19 and TRBJ1-1; D might be TRBD1 (5 bases). In germline, CDR1 is LNHDA, CDR2 SQIVND (reference sequence). The CDR3 extends over 15 amino acids. The CDR3 DNA sequence: TGTGCCATCATTGTGGGGGGGGGAATGAAAACTGAAGCTTTCTTT. It codes for CAIIVGGGMKTEAFF. The full variable domain, with the rest looked up from reference TRBV19 and TRBJ1-1, is DGGITQSPKYLFRKEGQNVTLSCEQNLNHDAMYWYRQDPGQGLRLIYYSQIVNDFQKGDIAEGYSVSREKKESFPLTVTSAQKNPTAFYLCAIIVGGGMKTEAFFGQGTRLTVV.